This T cell receptor beta chain was captured in a study of beta chain features in type 1 diabetes. Findings of the study overall: Type 1 diabetes patients showed a moderate but significant shortening of TCRB CDR3s in all four CD4+ subsets. Junctions at VDJ sites from type 1 diabetes patients had fewer insertions and more deletions. Within the patient group, naive, central memory and Treg TCRB repertoires appeared more similar to each other than within healthy donors.

Expressed TCRB transcripts were sequenced after all isolated RNA was converted to cDNA. There were around 3.5 million reads on average in the naive, central memory and regulatory T cell samples. Only in-frame clones appear in the TCRdb table, and some are missing; sequencing was by immunoSEQ multiplex PCR. The table has about 390,000 clones, over 9% seen once; the top ten hold 0.55% to 0.75%. The V gene lost 0 bases and the J gene lost 5 bases, with 11 bases spanning the gap. The germline V gene has CDR1 SGHRS and CDR2 YFSETQ. This CDR3 contains 14 residues. At least ten counts were recorded for this clone. Its antigen remains unknown. Other DNA sequences within the sample encode an identical CDR3.

The chain joins TRBV5-1 to TRBJ1-1; D remains unclear. This TCR derives from a man under 40 with type 1 diabetes. Sequences were obtained from central memory CD4+ T cells from blood. Here the CDR3 reads CASSLGAGGTEAFF. The CDR3 region has the DNA TGCGCCAGCAGCTTGGGGGCAGGAGGAACTGAAGCTTTCTTT.